Listed below are T cell receptor beta chains from one sample, sequenced in a study of T cell responses to AZD1222 COVID-19 vaccine. Data came from immunoSEQ multiplex PCR; TCRdb stores just in-frame clones and leaves some out. The top ten clones hold less than 15% of a sample with about 130,000 clones, about 86% of them seen once. The material sequenced was peripheral blood, taken on day 0 of AZD1222 vaccination. The receptors derive from an adult in good health. CDR3s leave out the opening cysteine and the closing phenylalanine or tryptophan. D genes are given only for firm matches.

d_call v_call cdr3_aa
TRBD2 TRBV5-1 ASRTSGGLRGQETQY
NA TRBV14 ASSQVVGGRAF
TRBD2 TRBV28 ASRQLAGRYNEQF
TRBD1 TRBV4-2 ASSRTGTGDSLYGYT
NA TRBV7-9 ASSLGGVSYEQY
NA TRBV5-1 ASSFGGHSGNTIY
NA TRBV28 ASSLGPNYGYT
TRBD2 TRBV3-1/TRBV3-2 ASSQVQRGVCEQY
TRBD1 TRBV7-9 ASSSTGGSYGYT
NA TRBV5-6 ASSLALAGKKPYGYT